This T cell receptor beta chain was captured in a study of cytotoxic CD8 clonotypes in ibrutinib-treated CLL (dated by TCRdb to the early 2020s). Regarding the study in general: The cohort had about a dozen relapsed/refractory and around 14 treatment-naive patients; under 18 were IGHV unmutated. Responses were partial in around 24 patients and complete in 2; after median about 63 months follow-up, about 14 stayed in remission and roughly twelve progressed. The response samples were drawn at a median of around eleven months into treatment, with a range of about 6 to 40 months. An average of roughly 270,000 productive templates and some 99,000 productive rearrangements was obtained per sample. Of the 90 or so participants in the trial, approximately 26 had longitudinal samples available. Cryopreserved peripheral blood mononuclear cells were obtained before treatment, at response, and at either sustained remission or disease progression. All remission and progressive disease samples were collected while patients were still receiving ibrutinib.

Reading the label with the study, this specimen's time point is: progressive disease on ibrutinib. For TCR beta library preparation, around 1.9 micrograms of genomic DNA were extracted from the cryopreserved PBMCs. High-throughput TCR beta sequencing was performed on longitudinal blood samples from CLL patients receiving ibrutinib monotherapy. Patients were enrolled in a phase 2 open-label single-center ibrutinib monotherapy trial. General findings and caveats noted by the study authors: Public clonotypes were rare and either shrank or stayed stable during treatment, and the rise in clonality at ibrutinib response reflected expansion of private clonotypes. Sampling times were not matched between patients in sustained remission and patients whose disease was progressing, and lymph node repertoires were not examined. At ibrutinib response clonality went up, during sustained remission it held steady, and at progression it dropped back toward baseline. At baseline, clonality was higher than in age-matched healthy donors and showed a strong correlation with circulating CD8+ T-cell counts.

Each clonotype received, on average, roughly 9.6x coverage in deep resolution sequencing performed on a MiSeq, where the target depth lay between 1 in 1 million and 1 in 200,000 T cells. TCR beta libraries were generated with the immunoSEQ hsTCRB Kit. Per the original workflow: ImmunoSEQ Data Assistant and ImmunoSEQ Analyzer were used for data analysis, and V, D and J genes were assigned according to IMGT definitions. Clonality was computed as one minus normalized Shannon entropy of productive rearrangement frequencies, ranging from 0 to 1. Only overrepresented clonotypes making up at least 0.05% of the repertoire of each patient were included in the public clonotype analysis. Repertoires from about a dozen age-matched healthy donors in immuneACCESS were used as clonality controls. Not all clones reach the TCRdb copy of this immuneACCESS table, which keeps in-frame sequences only. Checked studies attribute under half of the gap to unresolved V genes and leave the rest unexplained. V, J and clone size derive from that table, while D and trimming were established from the DNA sequence. The sample records 250,000 to 350,000 clones, 65% to 85% of which are singletons. About 5% of the sample lies in the top ten.

With regard to this clone: Its antigen is currently not known. No much larger clone exists at a distance of one base, and base qualities are not known.

The cysteine opens and the phenylalanine closes a CDR3 of 12 amino acids. Just CDR3 DNA is preserved here, 36 bases in frame from base 1. Reading the germline V gene gives CDR1 SQVTM and CDR2 ANQGSEA. The trim is 6 bases for V and 2 bases for J, with a gap of 10 bases between the germline ends. The source material was PBMCs, sampled at disease progression, from a patient treated with ibrutinib. The sequence is built from TRBV29-1 and TRBJ1-1; the D gene identity is not certain. The sequence came from a human donor with chronic lymphocytic leukemia. CDR3 region: CSVGGINTEAFF. The bases are TGCAGCGTCGGAGGAATTAACACTGAAGCTTTCTTT. Here the CDR3 is joined to the reference TRBV29-1 and TRBJ1-1 genes, and the full variable domain is: SAVISQKPSRDICQRGTSLTIQCQVDSQVTMMFWYRQQPGQSLTLIATANQGSEATYESGFVIDKFPISRPNLTFSTLTVSNMSPEDSSIYLCSVGGINTEAFFGQGTRLTVV.